This T cell receptor (beta chain) emerged from a study of beta chain features in type 1 diabetes. Findings and caveats of the study: More deletions and fewer insertions at VDJ junctions were found in patients with type 1 diabetes. A moderate, significant TCRB CDR3 shortening appeared in type 1 diabetes across four CD4+ subsets.

Details on this clone: As yet, its antigen is unknown.

Only one heparinised blood draw was taken per donor, and its volume averaged about 116 mL. Via the markers CD45RO/CCR7/CD25/CD127/CD95/CD27, stem cell-like memory, regulatory, central memory and naive CD4+ cells were sorted. All of the isolated RNA was reverse transcribed, so expressed TCRB transcripts were sequenced. Naive, central memory and regulatory T cell samples yielded about 3.9 million reads on average. Clones were sequenced by immunoSEQ multiplex PCR, and TCRdb holds only the in-frame ones, with some missing. The sample contains some 250,000 clones, about a tenth of which appear only once. The V and J ends lost 5 bases and 6 bases, in that order; junction bases with no gene match: 4. The CDR3 extends over 15 amino acids. Germline CDR1 and CDR2: SGHTA and FQGNSA.

Sequencing input: naive CD4+ T cells from blood. V usage is TRBV7-2 and J usage is TRBJ2-1, with TRBD2 matching over 13 bases. The TCR comes from a man younger than 45 with type 1 diabetes. The CDR3 here is CASSTGTSGVNEQFF. The DNA of the CDR3 is TGTGCCAGCAGCACGGGGACTAGCGGGGTCAATGAGCAGTTCTTC.